This T cell receptor beta chain was identified in a study of T cell clonality in common variable immunodeficiency (dated by TCRdb to between 2014 and 2016). Beyond this particular receptor, the publication reports: Healthy controls shared more TCRbeta clones with each other than CVID subjects shared among themselves (p < 0.0001). Even though DNA input was the same, control samples had an average of around 81,000 unique sequences each, compared with approximately 30,000 in CVID samples. CVID TCRbeta sequences reportedly showed fewer deletions and N-nucleotide insertions and lacked highly modified clones with 13 or more V deletions. TCRbeta clonality was higher in CVID subjects than in healthy controls (t-test p = 0.018), and the increase was most characteristic of about a third of subjects. According to the authors, finding the cause of the higher clonality in CVID would require sequencing the repertoires of T cell subpopulations. Correlations of repertoire features with clinical complications were constrained by heterogeneity among patients within the CVID cohort.

The germline V gene specifies MNHEY as CDR1 and SVGEGT as CDR2. The CDR3 spans 16 residues, from the cysteine through the phenylalanine. Only the CDR3 bases that were read are kept: 39 of them, in frame from base 1. From V the trimming removes 4 bases and from J it removes 0 bases, while the gene matches leave 7 bases of the junction unaccounted for. Diagnosis of CVID followed standard criteria, namely serum IgG, IgA and/or IgM below the normal range together with specific antibody deficiency. The CVID group comprised some 43 subjects, 15 or so female and about 29 male, aged about 9 to 65 years with a mean age of around 41. Both CVID patients and healthy controls were predominantly of Caucasian heritage. At the time of study participation, every CVID subject had been on replacement immunoglobulin therapy for at least one year. At the time of blood collection, no CVID subject was ill or was being treated with immunomodulatory or immunosuppressive medication. Heparinized peripheral whole blood samples of roughly 5 to 8.5 ml were obtained from each donor. Genomic DNA from adults with common variable immune deficiency (CVID) and from healthy adult controls was the source for sequencing TCRbeta CDR3 repertoires. Diluted blood was subjected to density centrifugation over Hypaque 1077 or Ficoll-Paque for isolation of peripheral blood mononuclear cells. Genomic DNA was extracted from unsorted mononuclear cells by Qiagen column purification or by a centrifugation-based method.

For sequencing, equivalent amounts of genomic DNA were input from CVID and control samples. For every sample, a 60 bp segment covering the rearranged TCRbeta CDR3 region was amplified and then sequenced. TCRbeta amplification used the immunoSEQ assay, a bias-corrected multiplex PCR with high-throughput sequencing. The authors processed their data as follows. Each unique nucleotide sequence was treated as a clone and annotated with V, D and J genes, copy number and frequency. Sequences were labeled productive if in frame, and non-productive if out of frame or containing stop codons. As previously described, clonality was calculated on the basis of Shannon's entropy. The predicted amino acid sequences of productive clones were used to derive the mean CDR3 Kyte-Doolittle hydropathy. Scaled V gene usage was hierarchically clustered using Manhattan distance and complete linkage with the R hclust function. Sharing of clones by CDR3 amino acid sequence was evaluated through resampling of 12 repertoires per group over 100 rounds. The repertoires were searched for approximately 70 published EBV-specific TCRbeta sequences and 245 published CMV-specific TCRbeta sequences. After two CVID samples that produced fewer than 10,000 sequences were dropped from the analysis, around 40 CVID repertoires remained. TCRdb re-hosts the immuneACCESS table, in-frame sequences only. Its copies lack some clones; in the studies checked, an unresolved V gene accounts for under half of them, and the cause for the rest is not known. V, J and clone size were drawn from that table, and D and trimming were deduced from the DNA. The table puts 30,000 to 40,000 clones in this sample, none counted just once. Around 6.7% of the sample is in the top ten clones.

Turning to this clone: Its binding antigen is unknown. The CDR3 goes on 3 residues after the read ends, and that part is filled in from the germline J gene.

The V and J genes are TRBV6-2 or TRBV6-3 and TRBJ2-3; 7 bases in the junction line up with TRBD1. Input material: peripheral blood mononuclear cells. The receptor comes from a human donor with common variable immunodeficiency. The CDR3 sequence is CASSSKQGDSTDTQYF. Incomplete CDR3 DNA: TGTGCCAGCAGTTCAAAGCAGGGGGATAGCACAGATACG.